A single sample gave rise to the 10 T cell receptor beta chains below, sequenced in a study of CXCR3-negative and CXCR3-positive naive CD8 T cells. Libraries of TRB cDNA were made by 5' RACE and carried UMIs. From the 5' RACE reads, TCRdb lists one entry per CDR3 protein and no DNA. The table for this sample gives around 24,000 distinct CDR3 sequences. The sequenced material came from naive CXCR3- CD8+ T cells from blood. Documented subset: CD45RO-CCR7+CD27+CD95- naive CD8+ T cells lacking CXCR3 (TNR3-). The receptors derive from a human donor in good health. Some clones in this sample may be carry-over from other donors' samples.

This sequence joins TRBV12-3 or TRBV12-4 and TRBJ2-7; no DNA is available, so the TRBD2 call from TCRdb remains unchecked. This CDR3 contains 15 residues. The CDR3 is CASSFKREGSYEQYF.

The gene calls are TRBV7-3 and TRBJ2-5; TCRdb's assignment of TRBD2 cannot be checked, as there is no DNA. Germline V gene lookup returns CDR1 SGHTA and CDR2 FQGTGA. There are 13 residues in the CDR3. The CDR3 protein is CASSLLGSETQYF.

The chain uses TRBV7-9 and TRBJ1-1. The germline V gene encodes CDR1 SEHNR and CDR2 FQNEAQ (reference sequence). The CDR3 is made up of 14 amino acids. The CDR3 protein is CASSFGHMNTEAFF.

This rearrangement joins TRBV7-6 to TRBJ2-5; checking the TCRdb D call of TRBD1 is not possible without DNA. CDR1 is SGHVS, CDR2 FNYEAQ, per germline. CDR3 length equals 15 residues. The chain's CDR3 is CASSLAGGIRETQYF.

J is TRBJ2-7 and V is TRBV7-8. This CDR3 is 12 amino acids long. Germline V lookup: CDR1 SGHVS, CDR2 FQNEAQ. The chain's CDR3 is CASGQGSYEQYF.

The rearrangement uses TRBV7-2 and TRBJ2-7; TCRdb outputs TRBD1, but without DNA this stays unchecked. In germline, CDR1 is SGHTA, CDR2 FQGNSA. The CDR3 runs 14 residues. CDR3 in amino acids: CASRSDRGFYEQYF.

Frequency places this clonotype as medium-sized. This chain connects TRBV7-6 to TRBJ2-7. This CDR3 has 16 residues. Germline values: CDR1 SGHVS, CDR2 FNYEAQ. This CDR3 reads CASSLAPTAGSYEQYF.

The rearrangement links TRBV6-1 to TRBJ1-5. The CDR3 loop spans 15 amino acids. Germline CDR1 MNHNS, CDR2 SASEGT. CDR3 in amino acids: CASSLGPVSNQPQHF.

The chain links TRBV4-3 to TRBJ2-7; lacking DNA, the TRBD1 call made by TCRdb goes unchecked. CDR1 is LGHNA, CDR2 YSLEER, per germline. This CDR3 has 15 residues. CDR3: CASSQDGQGAYEQYF.

V is TRBV7-9 and J is TRBJ2-2; lacking DNA, the TRBD1 call made by TCRdb goes unchecked. Germline assignment: CDR1 SEHNR and CDR2 FQNEAQ (reference sequence). This CDR3 is built from 16 residues. The CDR3: CASSPRTGVNTGELFF.